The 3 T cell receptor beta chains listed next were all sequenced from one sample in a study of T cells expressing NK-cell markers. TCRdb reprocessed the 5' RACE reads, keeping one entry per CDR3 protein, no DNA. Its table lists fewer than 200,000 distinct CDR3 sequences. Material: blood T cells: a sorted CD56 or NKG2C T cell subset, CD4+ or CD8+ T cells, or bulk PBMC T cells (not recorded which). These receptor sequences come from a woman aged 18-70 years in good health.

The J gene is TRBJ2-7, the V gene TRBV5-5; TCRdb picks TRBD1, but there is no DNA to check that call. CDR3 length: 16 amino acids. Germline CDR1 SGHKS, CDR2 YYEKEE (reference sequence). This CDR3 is CASSFALFGRAYEQYF.

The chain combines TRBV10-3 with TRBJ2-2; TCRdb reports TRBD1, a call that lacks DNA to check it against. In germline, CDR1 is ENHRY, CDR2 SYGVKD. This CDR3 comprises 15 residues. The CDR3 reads CAIRLRDKNTGELFF.

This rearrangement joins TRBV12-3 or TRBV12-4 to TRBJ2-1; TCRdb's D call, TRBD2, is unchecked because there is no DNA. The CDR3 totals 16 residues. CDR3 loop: CASRGGTSGSSVEQFF.